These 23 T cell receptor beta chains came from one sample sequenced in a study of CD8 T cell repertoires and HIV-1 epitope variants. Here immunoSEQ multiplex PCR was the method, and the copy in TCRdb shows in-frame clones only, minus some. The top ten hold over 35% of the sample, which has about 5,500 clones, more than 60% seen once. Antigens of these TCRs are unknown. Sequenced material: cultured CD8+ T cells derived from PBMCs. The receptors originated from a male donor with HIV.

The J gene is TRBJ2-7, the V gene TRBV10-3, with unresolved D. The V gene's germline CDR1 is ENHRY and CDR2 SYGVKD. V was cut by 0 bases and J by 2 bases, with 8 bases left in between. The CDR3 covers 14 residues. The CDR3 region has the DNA TGTGCCATCAGTGAGTCATCCCTAGCCTACGAGCAGTACTTC. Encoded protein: CAISESSLAYEQYF.

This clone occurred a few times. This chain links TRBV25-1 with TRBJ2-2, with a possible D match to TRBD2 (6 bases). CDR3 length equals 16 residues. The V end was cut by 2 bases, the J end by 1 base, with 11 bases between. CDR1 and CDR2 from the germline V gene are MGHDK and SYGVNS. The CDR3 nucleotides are TGTGCCAGCAGTGAAGTGGGACTGCAGAACACCGGGGAGCTGTTTTTT. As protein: CASSEVGLQNTGELFF.

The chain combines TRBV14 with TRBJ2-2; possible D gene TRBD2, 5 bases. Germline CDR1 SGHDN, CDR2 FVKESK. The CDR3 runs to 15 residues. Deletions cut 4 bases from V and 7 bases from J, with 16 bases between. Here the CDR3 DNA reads TGTGCCAGCAGCCCACTGGATGGCGGGCGCGGGGAGCTGTTTTTT. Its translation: CASSPLDGGRGELFF.

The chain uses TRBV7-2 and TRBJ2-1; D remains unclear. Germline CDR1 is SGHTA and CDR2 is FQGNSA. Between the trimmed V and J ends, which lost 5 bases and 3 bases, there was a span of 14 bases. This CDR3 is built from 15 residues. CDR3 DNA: TGTGCCAGCAGCCCCTTAGTATTCAGCTACAATGAGCAGTTCTTC. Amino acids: CASSPLVFSYNEQFF.

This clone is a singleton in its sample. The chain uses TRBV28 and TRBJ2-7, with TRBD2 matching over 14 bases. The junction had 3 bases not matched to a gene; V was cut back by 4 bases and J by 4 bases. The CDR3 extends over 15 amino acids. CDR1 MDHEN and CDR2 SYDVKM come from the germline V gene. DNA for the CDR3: TGTGCCAGCAGTTCCTGGACTAGCGGGAGGTACGAGCAGTACTTC. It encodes CASSSWTSGRYEQYF.

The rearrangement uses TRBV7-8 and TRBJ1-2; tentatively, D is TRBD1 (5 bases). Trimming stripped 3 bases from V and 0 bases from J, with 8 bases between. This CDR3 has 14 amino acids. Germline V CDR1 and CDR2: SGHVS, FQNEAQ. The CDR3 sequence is CASSFPGANYGYTF. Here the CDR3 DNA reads TGTGCCAGCAGCTTCCCGGGGGCTAACTATGGCTACACCTTC.

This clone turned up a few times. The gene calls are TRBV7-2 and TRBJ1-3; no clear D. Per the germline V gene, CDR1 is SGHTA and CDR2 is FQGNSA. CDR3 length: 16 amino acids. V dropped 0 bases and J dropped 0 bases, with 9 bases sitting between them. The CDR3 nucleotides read TGTGCCAGCAGCTTAGCCACAGCGAACTCTGGAAACACCATATATTTT. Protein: CASSLATANSGNTIYF.

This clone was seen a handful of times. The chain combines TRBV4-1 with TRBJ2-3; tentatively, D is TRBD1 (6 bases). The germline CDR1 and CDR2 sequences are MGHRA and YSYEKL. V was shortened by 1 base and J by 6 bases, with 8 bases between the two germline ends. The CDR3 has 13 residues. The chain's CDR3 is CASSQGRGDTQYF. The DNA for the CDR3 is TGCGCCAGCAGCCAAGGAAGGGGGGATACGCAGTATTTT.

The CDR3 DNA reads as TGTGCCAGCAGCTTAGGGCAAAGCGGGGGGGCTTCAGATACGCAGTATTTT. The encoded protein is CASSLGQSGGASDTQYF. The genes are TRBV7-8 and TRBJ2-3; 10 bases line up with TRBD2. The germline V gene has CDR1 SGHVS and CDR2 FQNEAQ. This CDR3 region has 17 residues. Unmatched junction bases numbered 8, after V lost 1 base and J lost 4 bases.

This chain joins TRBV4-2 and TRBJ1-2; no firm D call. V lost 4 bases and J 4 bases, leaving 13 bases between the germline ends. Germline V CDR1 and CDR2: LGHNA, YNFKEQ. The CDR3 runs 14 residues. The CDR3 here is CASSPIQSTYGYTF. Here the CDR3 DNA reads TGTGCCAGCAGCCCGATACAGTCAACCTATGGCTACACCTTC.

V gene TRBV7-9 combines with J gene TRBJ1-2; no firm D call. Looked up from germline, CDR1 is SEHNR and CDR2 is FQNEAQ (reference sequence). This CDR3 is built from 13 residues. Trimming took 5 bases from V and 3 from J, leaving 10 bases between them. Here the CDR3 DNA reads TGTGCCAGCAGCATCCCGGGATACTATGGCTACACCTTC. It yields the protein CASSIPGYYGYTF. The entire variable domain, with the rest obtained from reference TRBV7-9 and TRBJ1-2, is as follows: DTGVSQNPRHKITKRGQNVTFRCDPISEHNRLYWYRQTLGQGPEFLTYFQNEAQLEKSRLLSDRFSAERPKGSFSTLEIQRTEQGDSAMYLCASSIPGYYGYTFGSGTRLTVV.

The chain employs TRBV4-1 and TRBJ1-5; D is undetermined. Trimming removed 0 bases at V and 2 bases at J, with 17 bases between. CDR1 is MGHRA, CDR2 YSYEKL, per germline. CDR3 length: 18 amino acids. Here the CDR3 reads CASSQDRANYRGNQPQHF. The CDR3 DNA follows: TGCGCCAGCAGCCAAGATCGGGCTAATTATCGTGGCAATCAGCCCCAGCATTTT.

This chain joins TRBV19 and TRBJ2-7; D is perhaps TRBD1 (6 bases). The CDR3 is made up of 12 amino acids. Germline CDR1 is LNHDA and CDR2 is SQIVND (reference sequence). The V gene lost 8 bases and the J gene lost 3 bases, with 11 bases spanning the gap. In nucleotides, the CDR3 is TGTGCCAGTGGGGGCCTGGGCTACGAGCAGTACTTC. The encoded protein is CASGGLGYEQYF.

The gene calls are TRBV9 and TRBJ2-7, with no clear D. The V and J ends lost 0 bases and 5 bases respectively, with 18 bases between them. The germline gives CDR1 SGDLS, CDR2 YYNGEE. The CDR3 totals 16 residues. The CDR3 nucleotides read TGTGCCAGCAGCGTAGCGCGCGAGACACCAGGTCACGAGCAGTACTTC. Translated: CASSVARETPGHEQYF.

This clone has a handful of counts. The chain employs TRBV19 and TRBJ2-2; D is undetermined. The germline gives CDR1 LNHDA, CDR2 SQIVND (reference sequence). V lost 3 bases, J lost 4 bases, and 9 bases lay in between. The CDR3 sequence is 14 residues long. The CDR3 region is CASSIRGSTGELFF. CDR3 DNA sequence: TGTGCCAGTAGTATTAGAGGATCCACCGGGGAGCTGTTTTTT.

The CDR3 spells CASSLSLEGVTEAFF. The DNA of the CDR3 is TGTGCCAGCAGTCTCTCTCTCGAGGGCGTCACTGAAGCTTTCTTT. The rearrangement links TRBV6-5 to TRBJ1-1; the D is unclear. The CDR3 has 15 residues. V lost 5 bases and J 4 bases, leaving 17 bases between the germline ends. The germline V gene encodes CDR1 MNHEY and CDR2 SVGAGI.

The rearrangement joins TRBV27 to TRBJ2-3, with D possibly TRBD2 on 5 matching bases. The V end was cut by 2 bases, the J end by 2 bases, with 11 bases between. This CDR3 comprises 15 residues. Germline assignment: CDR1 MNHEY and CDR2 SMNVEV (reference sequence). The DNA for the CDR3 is TGTGCCAGCAGTTTAGAGGAGGCGGACACAGATACGCAGTATTTT. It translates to CASSLEEADTDTQYF.

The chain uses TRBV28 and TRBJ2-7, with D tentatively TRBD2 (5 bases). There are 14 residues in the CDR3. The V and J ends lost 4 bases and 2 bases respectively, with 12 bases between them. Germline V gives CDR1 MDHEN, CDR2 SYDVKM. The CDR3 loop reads CASSSQLTTYEQYF. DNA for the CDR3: TGTGCCAGCAGTTCCCAACTGACTACCTACGAGCAGTACTTC.

Written as DNA, the CDR3 is TGTGCTAGTGGTTTTCGCGGGGGTCACACCGGGGAGCTGTTTTTT. Its translation is CASGFRGGHTGELFF. The rearrangement links TRBV12-5 to TRBJ2-2; 7 bases match TRBD2. Germline CDR1 LGHNT, CDR2 FRNRAP. V shed 3 bases, J shed 3 bases, and the junction held 4 bases outside the gene matches. This CDR3 region has 15 residues.

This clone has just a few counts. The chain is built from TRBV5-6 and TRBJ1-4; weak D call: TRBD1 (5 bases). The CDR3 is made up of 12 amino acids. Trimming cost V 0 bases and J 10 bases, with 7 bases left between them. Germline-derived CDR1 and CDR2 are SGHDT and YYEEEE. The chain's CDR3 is CASSLGGAKLFF. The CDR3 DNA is TGTGCCAGCAGCTTGGGAGGGGCAAAACTGTTTTTT.

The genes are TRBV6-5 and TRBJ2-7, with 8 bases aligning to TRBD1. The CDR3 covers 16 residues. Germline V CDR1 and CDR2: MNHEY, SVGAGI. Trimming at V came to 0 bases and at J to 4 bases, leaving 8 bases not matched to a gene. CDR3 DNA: TGTGCCAGCAGTTACTCGATTGGGCAGGGGGCATACGAGCAGTACTTC. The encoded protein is CASSYSIGQGAYEQYF.

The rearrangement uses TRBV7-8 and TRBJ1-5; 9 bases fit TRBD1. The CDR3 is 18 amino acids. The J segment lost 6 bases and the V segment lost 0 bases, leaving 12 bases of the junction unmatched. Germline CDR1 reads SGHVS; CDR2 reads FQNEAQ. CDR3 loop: CASSLAGATGGMGQPQHF. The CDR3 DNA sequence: TGTGCCAGCAGCTTAGCCGGGGCCACAGGGGGCATGGGTCAGCCCCAGCATTTT.

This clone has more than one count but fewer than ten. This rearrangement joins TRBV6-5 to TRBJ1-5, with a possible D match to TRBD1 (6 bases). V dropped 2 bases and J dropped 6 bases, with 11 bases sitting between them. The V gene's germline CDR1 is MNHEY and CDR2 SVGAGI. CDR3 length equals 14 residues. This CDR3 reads CASSYVGGTQPQHF. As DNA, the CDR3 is TGTGCCAGCAGTTACGTCGGGGGCACTCAGCCCCAGCATTTT.